This TCR beta chain was recovered during a study of blood T cell repertoires in COVID-19. Study information: Researchers got acute and convalescent COVID-19 samples from the United States, Italy and Spain.

How the authors handled the data: Reference gene primer amplification in the assay estimated nucleated cell counts. Assay used: immunoSEQ multiplex PCR; TCRdb lists only in-frame clones, some missing. D and trimming were read from the DNA, whereas the V and J calls and clone size are those reported in that table. The sample carries about 130,000 clones, about 87% recorded once. CDR3 length equals 12 residues. V was clipped by 7 bases and J by 8 bases; unmatched bases: 4. Germline assignment: CDR1 WSHSY and CDR2 SAAADI. This sequence originates from a woman in her fifties or sixties with acute or convalescent COVID-19. Sequences were obtained from peripheral blood. The chain has TRBV10-2 and TRBJ1-2, with TRBD1 matching over 10 bases. The CDR3 reads CASTGTGDGYTF. The CDR3 DNA reads TGCGCCAGCACCGGGACAGGGGACGGCTACACCTTC.